Listed below are T cell receptor beta chains from one sample, sequenced in a study of T cell repertoires in cytomegalovirus infection. TCRdb processed the reads anew with MiXCR; each CDR3 protein has one entry. The table shows under 350,000 distinct CDR3 sequences, with roughly 9.3% occurring only once. Sequences were obtained from PBMCs. The receptors here all came from a human donor in good health (CMV status not recorded). Some clones in this sample may be carry-over from other donors' samples. Both conserved end residues are part of each CDR3. Each record gives: V gene, clone size, J gene, D gene, CDR3 protein, CDR3 DNA. D genes are given only for firm matches. Size is stated for part of the rows, as once, few or many counts, or as a class when the clone is expanded.

>TRBV13|few|TRBJ2-5|TRBD2
CASSLGGRQTTETQYF
TGTGCCAGCAGCTTAGGCGGGAGGCAGACCACAGAGACCCAGTACTTC
>TRBV12-3/TRBV12-4|few|TRBJ2-6|-
CASSLTRAGANVLTF
TGTGCCAGCAGCTTGACCAGGGCTGGGGCCAACGTCCTGACTTTC
>TRBV5-5|many|TRBJ2-2|-
CASSWNTGELFF
TGTGCCAGCAGCTGGAACACCGGGGAGCTGTTTTTT
>TRBV27|-|TRBJ2-5|TRBD2
CASSNHGGSETQYF
TGTGCCAGCAGTAACCACGGGGGGTCAGAGACCCAGTACTTC
>TRBV7-8|many|TRBJ1-6|-
CASSFLEGHPNSPLHF
TGTGCCAGCAGCTTTTTAGAGGGACACCCTAATTCACCCCTCCACTTT
>TRBV19|-|TRBJ1-5|TRBD1
CASSTDRGGGPQHF
TGTGCCAGTAGTACGGACAGGGGCGGGGGGCCCCAGCATTTT
>TRBV29-1|many|TRBJ2-7|-
CSVVGSYYEQYF
TGCAGCGTCGTTGGGTCGTACTACGAGCAGTACTTC
>TRBV14|many|TRBJ1-1|TRBD1
CASSQDLGTGVETEAFF
TGTGCCAGCAGCCAAGATCTAGGGACAGGAGTTGAGACTGAAGCTTTCTTT
>TRBV7-9|many|TRBJ1-2|TRBD1
CASSLAGGAAGGYTF
TGTGCCAGCAGCTTAGCAGGGGGCGCGGCGGGCGGCTACACCTTC
>TRBV3-1|many|TRBJ2-1|-
CASRLAGSYNEQFF
TGTGCCAGCAGACTAGCTGGCTCCTACAATGAGCAGTTCTTC
>TRBV28|-|TRBJ2-7|-
CASNRGYEQYF
TGTGCCAGTAATAGAGGATACGAGCAGTACTTC
>TRBV29-1|many|TRBJ2-5|-
CSVQKPGRETQYF
TGCAGCGTTCAAAAACCGGGCCGGGAGACCCAGTACTTC
>TRBV29-1|many|TRBJ1-1|-
CSGERGGVGLNTEAFF
TGCAGCGGGGAGCGGGGGGGAGTAGGCTTGAACACTGAAGCTTTCTTT
>TRBV20-1|many|TRBJ2-2|-
CSASDPNTGELFF
TGCAGTGCTTCCGATCCGAACACCGGGGAGCTGTTTTTT
>TRBV20-1|many|TRBJ2-1|TRBD2
CSARDLSGGSLFLNEQFF
TGCAGTGCTAGAGATCTTAGCGGGGGGTCCCTTTTCCTCAATGAGCAGTTCTTC
>TRBV7-6|many|TRBJ2-5|-
CASRPTIQETQYF
TGTGCCAGCAGACCGACTATACAAGAGACCCAGTACTTC
>TRBV9|many|TRBJ1-5|-
CASSVGGASNQPQHF
TGTGCCAGCAGCGTAGGGGGTGCCAGCAATCAGCCCCAGCATTTT
>TRBV7-8|many|TRBJ2-1|-
CASSLSEGRHNEQFF
TGTGCCAGCAGCTTATCAGAGGGGAGACACAATGAGCAGTTCTTC
>TRBV6-2/TRBV6-3|many|TRBJ2-7|-
CASSAMGAGPYEQYF
TGTGCCAGCAGTGCGATGGGGGCAGGTCCTTACGAGCAGTACTTC
>TRBV7-8|many|TRBJ2-1|-
CASSPGGVRQFF
TGTGCCAGCAGCCCGGGGGGCGTGAGGCAGTTCTTC
>TRBV7-2|many|TRBJ2-3|-
CASSLSADTQYF
TGTGCCAGCAGTTTATCCGCAGATACGCAGTATTTT
>TRBV10-2|-|TRBJ2-7|TRBD1
CASLRDRGRSYEQYF
TGCGCCAGCCTGAGGGACAGGGGGCGTTCCTACGAGCAGTACTTC
>TRBV5-1|many|TRBJ2-2|TRBD1
CASSLVHRTGTGDTGELFF
TGCGCCAGCAGCTTGGTCCATAGGACCGGGACAGGGGATACCGGGGAGCTGTTTTTT
>TRBV20-1|many|TRBJ2-1|TRBD2
CSAAVLAGGRREQFF
TGCAGTGCTGCGGTCCTAGCGGGGGGCCGACGGGAGCAGTTCTTC
>TRBV6-2/TRBV6-3|many|TRBJ2-1|TRBD2
CASSYRKRGRNEQFF
TGTGCCAGCAGTTACAGGAAGCGGGGGCGGAATGAGCAGTTCTTC
>TRBV6-5|-|TRBJ1-2|TRBD1
CASSYSRTGVGYTF
TGTGCCAGCAGTTACTCGAGGACAGGGGTCGGCTACACCTTC
>TRBV20-1|few|TRBJ2-1|TRBD2
CSASPRGGNEQFF
TGCAGTGCTAGCCCGCGGGGGGGCAATGAGCAGTTCTTC
>TRBV28|many|TRBJ1-2|TRBD1
CASSLELGQGAGDYGYTF
TGTGCCAGCAGTTTAGAACTCGGACAGGGGGCTGGGGACTATGGCTACACCTTC
>TRBV7-9|many|TRBJ2-3|-
CASSSRPSKGDVGRADTQYF
TGTGCCAGCAGCTCTCGGCCCAGTAAAGGGGACGTTGGGAGAGCAGATACGCAGTATTTT
>TRBV29-1|few|TRBJ1-1|-
CSVVGTSMNTEAFF
TGCAGCGTTGTGGGGACATCTATGAACACTGAAGCTTTCTTT
>TRBV6-2/TRBV6-3|many|TRBJ2-6|-
CASQRRQNSGANVLTF
TGTGCCAGCCAGCGCAGACAGAACTCTGGGGCCAACGTCCTGACTTTC
>TRBV18|many|TRBJ1-1|TRBD1
CASRKLAQGGTEAFF
TGTGCCAGCCGGAAGCTCGCACAGGGGGGCACTGAAGCTTTCTTT
>TRBV10-3|many|TRBJ2-7|-
CAISELGEQYF
TGTGCCATCAGTGAATTGGGCGAGCAGTACTTC
>TRBV6-2/TRBV6-3|many|TRBJ2-3|-
CASSRVDTQYF
TGTGCCAGCAGTCGAGTAGATACGCAGTATTTT
>TRBV20-1|many|TRBJ1-5|-
CSARDLTGFQYQPQHF
TGCAGTGCTAGAGATCTAACAGGGTTTCAGTATCAGCCCCAGCATTTT
>TRBV29-1|few|TRBJ2-3|TRBD1
CSVARDRGTDTQYF
TGCAGCGTAGCCCGGGACAGGGGCACAGATACGCAGTATTTT
>TRBV5-1|many|TRBJ1-3|-
CASSLDIFSGNTIYF
TGCGCCAGCAGCTTGGACATCTTCTCTGGAAACACCATATATTTT
>TRBV20-1|-|TRBJ1-2|-
CSARDIVRHGYTF
TGCAGTGCTAGAGATATAGTTCGTCATGGCTACACCTTC
>TRBV9|-|TRBJ1-2|-
CASSVQTGNYGYTF
TGTGCCAGCAGCGTACAGACTGGGAACTATGGCTACACCTTC
>TRBV20-1|-|TRBJ1-1|-
CSATENRAGEAFF
TGCAGTGCTACCGAAAACAGGGCCGGTGAAGCTTTCTTT
>TRBV7-9|many|TRBJ2-6|-
CASGWQGVSGANVLTF
TGTGCCAGCGGCTGGCAGGGCGTCTCTGGGGCCAACGTCCTGACTTTC